These T cell receptor beta chains were read from a single sample in a study of blood T cell repertoires in COVID-19. The data were produced by immunoSEQ multiplex PCR, yet TCRdb's version contains in-frame clones alone and is incomplete. The sample includes around 89,000 clones, 80% to 90% of them seen just once. The sample comprised peripheral blood. These receptors came from a man in his forties or fifties with acute or convalescent COVID-19. The CDR3 runs from the conserved cysteine through the conserved F or W. The D gene is left open where the match is weak. Clone size is stated in some rows and not others, as once, few, many or a class when expanded.

V gene	D gene	clone size	J gene	CDR3 DNA	CDR3 protein
TRBV5-6	TRBD1	NA	TRBJ1-2	TGTGCCAGCAGCTTCGGACAGGGCGGCTATGGCTACACCTTC	CASSFGQGGYGYTF
TRBV3-1/TRBV3-2	TRBD2	NA	TRBJ2-3	TGTGCCAGCAGCCAAGTTGGAGTGACTAGCGGGGGTTCAGGGCAGTATTTT	CASSQVGVTSGGSGQYF
TRBV7-3	NA	NA	TRBJ1-2	TGTGCCAGCAGCTCACACGCAAATGGCTACACCTTC	CASSSHANGYTF
TRBV9	TRBD1	NA	TRBJ1-2	TGTGCCAGCAGCGCTCAAGGGACAGCTGGCTACACCTTC	CASSAQGTAGYTF
TRBV5-1	NA	NA	TRBJ2-3	TGCGCCAGCAGCTCCCCAACTAGACAATTCACAGATACGCAGTATTTT	CASSSPTRQFTDTQYF
TRBV7-9	NA	NA	TRBJ2-7	TGTGCCAGCAGCTTAAATCGCTACGAGCAGTACTTC	CASSLNRYEQYF
TRBV6-5	NA	NA	TRBJ1-4	TGTGCCAGCAGTTACTCCGGGGGAGAGGGCGAAAAACTGTTTTTT	CASSYSGGEGEKLFF
TRBV7-8	TRBD1	NA	TRBJ1-2	TGTGCCAGCAGCAAACGGGACAGGGACTATGGCTACACCTTC	CASSKRDRDYGYTF
TRBV7-2	TRBD2	NA	TRBJ2-1	TGTGCCAGCAGCCCTAGCGGGGGGGTCGATGAGCAGTTCTTC	CASSPSGGVDEQFF
TRBV29-1	NA	NA	TRBJ1-2	TGCAGCGTTGAGCGGCAACCCTATGGCTACACCTTC	CSVERQPYGYTF
TRBV14	TRBD2	few	TRBJ2-2	TGTGCCAGCAGACTAGCGGGGGCCGGGGAGCTGTTTTTT	CASRLAGAGELFF
TRBV7-9	NA	NA	TRBJ1-5	TGTGCCAGCAGCCGCGCGGGGGGTAGCAATCAGCCCCAGCATTTT	CASSRAGGSNQPQHF
TRBV11-2	TRBD2	NA	TRBJ2-1	TGTGCCAGCAGCCTACCCTTAAGCGGGACGCGGCAGTTCTTC	CASSLPLSGTRQFF
TRBV7-9	NA	NA	TRBJ1-5	TGTGCCAGCAGCAGAGGGGGATCGGCCCAGCATTTT	CASSRGGSAQHF
TRBV6-1	NA	NA	TRBJ2-5	TGTGCCAGCAGTGAGACAGGTCAGGGGACCCAGTACTTC	CASSETGQGTQYF
TRBV5-1	NA	NA	TRBJ2-4	TGCGCCAGCAGCTTGGCGGGCGGGAACATTCAGTACTTC	CASSLAGGNIQYF
TRBV30	TRBD1	NA	TRBJ1-1	TGTGCCCGGGATACAGGGGGCGGCACTGAAGCTTTCTTT	CARDTGGGTEAFF
TRBV5-1	NA	NA	TRBJ2-1	TGCGCCAGCAGCTTGGGTCAGATGTACAATGAGCAGTTCTTC	CASSLGQMYNEQFF
TRBV3-1/TRBV3-2	NA	NA	TRBJ1-2	TGTGCCAGCAGCCAAGATACCGGTATCGGCTACACCTTC	CASSQDTGIGYTF
TRBV4-2	NA	once	TRBJ1-3	TGTGCCAGCAGCCAAGCCGGGACATATGGAAACACCATATATTTT	CASSQAGTYGNTIYF
TRBV7-9	TRBD1	NA	TRBJ1-1	TGTGCCAGCAGCCCCAGGACAGGGGGCCCCACTGAAGCTTTCTTT	CASSPRTGGPTEAFF
TRBV25-1	NA	NA	TRBJ2-2	TGTGCCAGCATATCCGGTGGGGAGCTGTTTTTT	CASISGGELFF
TRBV28	NA	NA	TRBJ2-2	TGTGCCAGCAGTACCAGGACACTCCAGAACACCGGGGAGCTGTTTTTT	CASSTRTLQNTGELFF
TRBV28	TRBD2	NA	TRBJ2-1	TGTGCCAGCAGTAGAGGTTCTAGCGGGGGGTACAATGAGCAGTTCTTC	CASSRGSSGGYNEQFF
TRBV7-5	NA	NA	TRBJ1-6	TGTGCCAGAGGCTCAGGCCCCTATAATTCACCCCTCCACTTT	CARGSGPYNSPLHF
TRBV5-4	TRBD1	NA	TRBJ2-6	TGTGCCAGCAGGGGCCAGGGGGCCGACGTCCTGACTTTC	CASRGQGADVLTF